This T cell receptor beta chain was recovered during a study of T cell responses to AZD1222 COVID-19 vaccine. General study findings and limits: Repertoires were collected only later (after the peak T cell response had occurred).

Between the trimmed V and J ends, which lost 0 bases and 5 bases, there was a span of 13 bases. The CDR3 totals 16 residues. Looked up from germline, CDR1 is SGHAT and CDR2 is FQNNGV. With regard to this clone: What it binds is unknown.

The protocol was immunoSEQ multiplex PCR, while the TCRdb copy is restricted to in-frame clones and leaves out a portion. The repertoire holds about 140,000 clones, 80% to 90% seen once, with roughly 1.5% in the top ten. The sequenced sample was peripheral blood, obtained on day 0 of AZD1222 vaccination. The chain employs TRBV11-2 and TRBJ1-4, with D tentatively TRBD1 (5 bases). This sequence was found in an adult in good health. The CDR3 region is CASSLEGWWGNEKLFF. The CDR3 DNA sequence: TGTGCCAGCAGCTTAGAGGGGTGGTGGGGGAATGAAAAACTGTTTTTT. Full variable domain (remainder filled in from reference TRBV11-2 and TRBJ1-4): EAGVAQSPRYKIIEKRQSVAFWCNPISGHATLYWYQQILGQGPKLLIQFQNNGVVDDSQLPKDRFSAERLKGVDSTLKIQPAKLEDSAVYLCASSLEGWWGNEKLFFGSGTQLSVL.